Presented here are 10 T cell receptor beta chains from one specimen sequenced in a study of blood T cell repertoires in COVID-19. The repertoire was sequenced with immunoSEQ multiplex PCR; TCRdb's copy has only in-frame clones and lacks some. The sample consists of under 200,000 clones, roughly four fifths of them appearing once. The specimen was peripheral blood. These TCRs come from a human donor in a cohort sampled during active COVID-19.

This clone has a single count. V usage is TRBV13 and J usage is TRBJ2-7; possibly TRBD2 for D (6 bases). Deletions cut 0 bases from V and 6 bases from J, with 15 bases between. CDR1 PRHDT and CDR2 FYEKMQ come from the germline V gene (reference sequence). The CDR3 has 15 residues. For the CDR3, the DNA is TGTGCCAGCAGCTTAGGGATGCGGGAATTCAGCGAGCAGTACTTC. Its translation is CASSLGMREFSEQYF.

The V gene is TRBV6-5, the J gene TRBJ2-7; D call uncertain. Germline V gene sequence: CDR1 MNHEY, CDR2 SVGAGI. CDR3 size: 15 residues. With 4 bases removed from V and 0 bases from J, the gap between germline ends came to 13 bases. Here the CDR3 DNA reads TGTGCCAGCAGTTCCCCAACATACGTCTCCTACGAGCAGTACTTC. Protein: CASSSPTYVSYEQYF.

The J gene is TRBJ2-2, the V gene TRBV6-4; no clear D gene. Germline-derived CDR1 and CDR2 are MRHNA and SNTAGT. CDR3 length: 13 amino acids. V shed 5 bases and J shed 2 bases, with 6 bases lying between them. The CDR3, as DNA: TGTGCCAGCAGTTCGAGCAACACCGGGGAGCTGTTTTTT. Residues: CASSSSNTGELFF.

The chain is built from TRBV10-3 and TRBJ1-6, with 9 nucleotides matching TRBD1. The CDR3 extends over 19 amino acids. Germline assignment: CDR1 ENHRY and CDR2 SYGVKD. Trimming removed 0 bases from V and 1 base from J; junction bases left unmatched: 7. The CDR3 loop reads CAISESSNGQGSYNSPLHF. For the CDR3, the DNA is TGTGCCATCAGTGAGTCTAGCAATGGACAGGGGTCCTATAATTCACCCCTCCACTTT.

The DNA of the CDR3 is TGTGCCAGCAGCTTGGCCGGTCAGCCCCAGCATTTT. Amino acids: CASSLAGQPQHF. The chain joins TRBV5-6 to TRBJ1-5; D not certain. This CDR3 is built from 12 residues. Germline values: CDR1 SGHDT, CDR2 YYEEEE. Trimming pared 0 bases from V and 6 bases from J, leaving 4 bases between. The complete variable domain, with remaining parts taken from reference TRBV5-6 and TRBJ1-5, reads DAGVTQSPTHLIKTRGQQVTLRCSPKSGHDTVSWYQQALGQGPQFIFQYYEEEERQRGNFPDRFSGHQFPNYSSELNVNALLLGDSALYLCASSLAGQPQHFGDGTRLSIL.

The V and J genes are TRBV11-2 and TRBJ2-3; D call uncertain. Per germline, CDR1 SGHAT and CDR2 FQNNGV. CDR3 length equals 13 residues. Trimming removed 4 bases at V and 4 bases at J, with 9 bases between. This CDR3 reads CASSWRQADTQYF. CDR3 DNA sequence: TGTGCCAGCAGCTGGCGCCAGGCAGATACGCAGTATTTT.

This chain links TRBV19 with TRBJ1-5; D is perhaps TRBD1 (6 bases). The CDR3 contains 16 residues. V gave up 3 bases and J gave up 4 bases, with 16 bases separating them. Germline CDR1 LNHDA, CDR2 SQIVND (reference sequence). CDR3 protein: CASSIRQVDGNQPQHF. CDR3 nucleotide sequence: TGTGCCAGTAGTATCCGACAGGTAGATGGGAATCAGCCCCAGCATTTT.

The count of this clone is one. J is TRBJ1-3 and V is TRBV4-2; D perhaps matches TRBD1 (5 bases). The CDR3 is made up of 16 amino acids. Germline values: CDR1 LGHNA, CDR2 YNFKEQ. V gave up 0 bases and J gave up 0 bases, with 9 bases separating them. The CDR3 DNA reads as TGTGCCAGCAGCCAAGATGGGGGGGGCTCTGGAAACACCATATATTTT. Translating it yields CASSQDGGGSGNTIYF.

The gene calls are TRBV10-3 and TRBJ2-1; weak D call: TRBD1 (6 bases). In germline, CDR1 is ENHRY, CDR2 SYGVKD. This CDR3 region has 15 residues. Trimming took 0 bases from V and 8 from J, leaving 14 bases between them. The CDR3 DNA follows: TGTGCCATCAGTGAGTCTTGGGGGCCCGGGCATGAGCAGTTCTTC. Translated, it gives CAISESWGPGHEQFF.

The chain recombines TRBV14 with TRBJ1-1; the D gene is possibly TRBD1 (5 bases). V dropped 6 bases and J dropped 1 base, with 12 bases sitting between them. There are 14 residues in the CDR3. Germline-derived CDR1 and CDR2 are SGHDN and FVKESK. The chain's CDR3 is CASRHAQGNTEAFF. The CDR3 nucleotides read TGTGCCAGCAGACACGCCCAGGGGAACACTGAAGCTTTCTTT.